The T cell receptor (beta chain) described here comes from a study of cytomegalovirus exposure and HLA in healthy donors. At the level of the study: In an early release, HLA-typed donors contributed 77 million or so unique TCR sequences.

Points from the study as a whole: Previously analyzed data showed that most TCR beta V segments were productive at a frequency of about 87% or about 30%.

Germline CDR1 SGHAT, CDR2 FQNNGV. The CDR3 consists of 14 residues. V shed 5 bases and J 6 bases; nucleotides not matched to a gene: 8. About this clone itself: Its antigen remains unidentified.

The study ran its PCR with 60 Vbeta and 13 Jbeta primers. TCRdb's table, derived via immunoSEQ multiplex PCR, lists solely in-frame clones and lacks some. The sample includes 150,000 to 200,000 clones, 65% to 70% of them seen just once. Sequenced material: PBMCs. The chain has TRBV11-2 and TRBJ2-3, with 7 nucleotides matching TRBD2. The TCR originated in a woman between 18 and 29 years old in good health and CMV-seropositive. The CDR3 sequence: CASSVSGGRDTQYF. DNA of the CDR3: TGTGCCAGCAGCGTCTCGGGGGGTAGGGATACGCAGTATTTT.